The present T cell receptor (beta chain) was sequenced within a study of neurological immune-mediated disorders. The cDNA came from 5'RACE with 10-nucleotide random UMIs. TCRdb redid the calling of the 5' RACE reads with MiXCR, one entry per CDR3 protein. Of around 78,000 distinct CDR3 sequences listed, 17% were seen once; the top ten hold approximately 15%. This clonotype was recorded at least ten times. CDR3 length: 14 amino acids. Trimming left V 1 base short and J 2 bases short, with 6 bases between. Germline CDR1 is SQVTM and CDR2 is ANQGSEA. The sequence derives from a woman in her thirties or forties in good health. Sequencing was performed on PBMCs. The rearrangement joins TRBV29-1 to TRBJ2-6, with a tentative D call TRBD2 (5 bases). Written as DNA, the CDR3 is TGCAGCGTTGAAGCGGAGGCTGGGGCCAACGTCCTGACTTTC. This codes for CSVEAEAGANVLTF.